Below are 24 T cell receptor beta chains sequenced from a single sample in a study of OX40 agonist ivuxolimab in advanced cancers. The protocol used for the library was the immunoSEQ multiplex PCR assay. Drawn from immuneACCESS, this table holds only the in-frame rearrangements with V and J called that TCRdb kept. Clones are partly lost; checked studies trace under half to an unresolved V gene and leave the rest unexplained. This sample gives 60,000 to 70,000 clones in total; about four fifths of them show up just once. The ten most abundant clones make up 1.2% of the sample. The sequencing used CD4+ or CD8+ T cells sorted from blood, collected in a trial of the OX40 agonist ivuxolimab. All receptors derive from an adult with an advanced solid tumor such as melanoma, head and neck, liver or kidney cancer.

V gene TRBV7-6 combines with J gene TRBJ1-1, with D maybe TRBD1 (5 bases). Trimming shortened V by 1 base and J by 7 bases, and 13 bases separated the two germline ends. CDR3 size: 14 residues. Germline V CDR1 and CDR2: SGHVS, FNYEAQ. The CDR3 sequence: CASSLGQSRDEAFF. The CDR3 region has the DNA TGTGCCAGCAGCTTAGGGCAAAGCAGGGATGAAGCTTTCTTT.

The gene calls are TRBV5-4 and TRBJ1-2; 12 nucleotides match TRBD1. This CDR3 region has 17 residues. Germline V lookup: CDR1 SGHNT, CDR2 YYREEE (reference sequence). With V trimmed by 2 bases and J by 4 bases, 9 bases remained unmatched. For the CDR3, the DNA is TGTGCCAGCAGCTTAGGGACAGGGGGCGCGCGGAGCTATGGCTACACCTTC. It translates to CASSLGTGGARSYGYTF.

The chain combines TRBV9 with TRBJ2-2; D uncertain. V was trimmed by 0 bases and J by 2 bases, leaving 5 bases between them. Germline assignment: CDR1 SGDLS and CDR2 YYNGEE. The CDR3 runs to 14 residues. CDR3 in amino acids: CASSVDRNTGELFF. The CDR3 DNA follows: TGTGCCAGCAGCGTAGATCGCAACACCGGGGAGCTGTTTTTT.

The genes are TRBV4-3 and TRBJ2-5; D remains unclear. CDR1 and CDR2 (germline): LGHNA, YSLEER. The CDR3 runs 16 residues. Trimming took 0 bases from V and 3 from J, leaving 14 bases between them. The CDR3 coding sequence is TGCGCCAGCAGCCAAGATTGGGGTACCGCTGAAGAGACCCAGTACTTC. Its translation: CASSQDWGTAEETQYF.

The J gene is TRBJ1-5, the V gene TRBV6-6; 11 nucleotides line up with TRBD1. The junction had 5 bases not matched to a gene; V was cut back by 6 bases and J by 7 bases. CDR3 size: 14 residues. In germline, CDR1 is MNHNY, CDR2 SVGAGI (reference sequence). CDR3 protein: CASRQGQGGQPQHF. The DNA of the CDR3 is TGTGCCAGCAGACAGGGACAGGGGGGGCAGCCCCAGCATTTT.

This clone was seen many times. The V call is TRBV19, the J call TRBJ1-5; TRBD1 aligns across 7 bases. The V segment lost 1 base and the J segment 4 bases; nucleotides outside the gene matches: 4. The CDR3 has 15 amino acids. Germline values: CDR1 LNHDA, CDR2 SQIVND (reference sequence). Here the CDR3 reads CASSIALDRNQPQHF. In nucleotides, the CDR3 is TGTGCCAGTAGTATAGCCCTGGACAGGAATCAGCCCCAGCATTTT.

This chain joins TRBV18 and TRBJ2-7; D is ambiguous. The CDR3 covers 13 residues. CDR1 KGHSH and CDR2 LQKENI come from the germline V gene. With 3 bases removed from V and 6 bases from J, the gap between germline ends came to 12 bases. The CDR3 sequence is CASSPAGPSEQYF. CDR3 bases: TGTGCCAGCTCACCGGCTGGGCCATCCGAGCAGTACTTC.

This clone has a handful of counts. V gene TRBV11-2 combines with J gene TRBJ1-1; D uncertain. This CDR3 region has 14 residues. Trimming cost V 3 bases and J 8 bases, with 16 bases left between them. The germline CDR1 and CDR2 sequences are SGHAT and FQNNGV. The CDR3 spells CASSFSEHGNEAFF. DNA for the CDR3: TGTGCCAGCAGCTTCAGTGAGCACGGAAACGAAGCTTTCTTT.

The chain is built from TRBV11-2 and TRBJ1-2, with D perhaps matching TRBD1 (6 bases). In germline, CDR1 is SGHAT, CDR2 FQNNGV. The CDR3 runs to 14 residues. V shed 0 bases and J shed 4 bases, with 9 bases lying between them. CDR3 in DNA: TGTGCCAGCAGCTTAGAGGGGGGCGGCTATGGCTACACCTTC. This encodes CASSLEGGGYGYTF.

The rearrangement joins TRBV5-1 to TRBJ2-7; the D gene is possibly TRBD1 (5 bases). The CDR3 is made up of 12 amino acids. CDR1 is SGHRS, CDR2 YFSETQ, per germline. Trimming cost V 6 bases and J 0 bases, with 7 bases left between them. The CDR3 loop is CASTDTSYEQYF. The CDR3 DNA reads as TGCGCCAGCACGGACACCTCCTACGAGCAGTACTTC.

The CDR3, as DNA: TGTGGCGAGGGACGGTCCTCCTACGAGCAGTACTTC. It yields the protein CGEGRSSYEQYF. The gene calls are TRBV2 and TRBJ2-7, with D perhaps given as TRBD1 or TRBD2 (5 bases each). Germline V gives CDR1 SNHLY, CDR2 FYNNEI. There are 12 residues in the CDR3. Looking up the rest from reference TRBV2 and TRBJ2-7 gives the full variable domain: EPEVTQTPSHQVTQMGQEVILRCVPISNHLYFYWYRQILGQKVEFLVSFYNNEISEKSEIFDDQFSVERPDGSNFTLKIRSTKLEDSAMYFCGEGRSSYEQYFGPGTRLTVT.

This rearrangement joins TRBV5-1 to TRBJ2-5; 8 bases map to TRBD2. TRBJ2-7 matches the DNA end more closely, so the J call is doubtful. CDR1 SGHRS and CDR2 YFSETQ come from the germline V gene. This CDR3 has 15 residues. CDR3 residues: CASRRTSLSSYEQYF. CDR3 DNA sequence: TGCGCCAGCAGAAGGACTAGCTTAAGCTCCTACGAGCAGTACTTC.

V gene TRBV7-2 combines with J gene TRBJ2-5; D possibly uses TRBD1 or TRBD2 (6 bases each). Trimming stripped 5 bases from V and 5 bases from J, with 12 bases between. Germline V gene sequence: CDR1 SGHTA, CDR2 FQGNSA. The CDR3 sequence is 13 residues long. This chain's CDR3 is CASSRGGGETQYF. DNA of the CDR3: TGTGCCAGCAGCAGAGGAGGGGGTGAGACCCAGTACTTC.

The chain joins TRBV30 to TRBJ2-2; TRBD1 matches at 7 bases. V lost 4 bases to trimming and J lost 7 bases; unmatched junction nucleotides: 6. The length of the CDR3 is 13 residues. The germline CDR1 and CDR2 sequences are GTSNPN and SVGIG (reference sequence). The CDR3 here is CAWTNRGIGELFF. For the CDR3, the DNA is TGTGCCTGGACGAACAGGGGAATCGGGGAGCTGTTTTTT.

The genes are TRBV7-2 and TRBJ1-2; D possibly corresponds to TRBD1 (6 bases). This CDR3 region has 12 residues. Germline CDR1 reads SGHTA; CDR2 reads FQGNSA. Trimming pared 3 bases from V and 6 bases from J, leaving 8 bases between. The CDR3 coding sequence is TGTGCCAGCAGCTTTTCAGGGGATGGCTACACCTTC. Translating it yields CASSFSGDGYTF.

The chain joins TRBV5-1 to TRBJ2-3; D not certain. V lost 4 bases and J lost 4, with 16 bases in between. Germline values: CDR1 SGHRS, CDR2 YFSETQ. The CDR3 is made up of 15 amino acids. The CDR3 DNA is TGCGCCAGCAGCCAGGACGGAAAGCCATCAGATACGCAGTATTTT. It translates to CASSQDGKPSDTQYF.

V usage is TRBV18 and J usage is TRBJ1-2, with D unresolved. Germline V gene lookup returns CDR1 KGHSH and CDR2 LQKENI. With 3 bases removed from V and 0 bases from J, the gap between germline ends came to 11 bases. The CDR3 contains 15 residues. The CDR3 protein is CASSPTNRPNYGYTF. The CDR3 nucleotides read TGTGCCAGCTCACCTACGAATAGGCCTAACTATGGCTACACCTTC.

V is TRBV11-1 and J is TRBJ2-1; D unclear. CDR1 SGHAT and CDR2 FQDESV come from the germline V gene (reference sequence). The CDR3 length is 12 residues. V gave up 8 bases and J gave up 10 bases, with 15 bases separating them. The CDR3 DNA sequence: TGTGCCAGCCTCCGCAGCCGAAACGAGCAGTTCTTC. As protein: CASLRSRNEQFF.

The rearrangement joins TRBV7-2 to TRBJ2-2; 8 nucleotides agree with TRBD2. J was trimmed by 6 bases and V by 3 bases; bases with no gene match: 9. The CDR3 totals 16 residues. Germline V gene sequence: CDR1 SGHTA, CDR2 FQGNSA. The DNA of the CDR3 is TGTGCCAGCAGCTTTTATGACTTAGCGGGGTCCGGGGAGCTGTTTTTT. Translating gives CASSFYDLAGSGELFF.

The chain couples TRBV19 to TRBJ1-5; 9 bases are shared with TRBD1. The length of the CDR3 is 16 residues. Germline CDR1 is LNHDA and CDR2 is SQIVND (reference sequence). V was clipped by 5 bases and J by 7 bases; unmatched bases: 12. The CDR3 nucleotides read TGTGCCAGTAGTGTATCCCGGGACAGGGTGGGGCAGCCCCAGCATTTT. Protein sequence: CASSVSRDRVGQPQHF.

The J gene is TRBJ2-7, the V gene TRBV30, with TRBD1 as a possible D gene (5 bases). V was shortened by 4 bases and J by 13 bases, with 20 bases between the two germline ends. Germline V gene data show CDR1 as GTSNPN and CDR2 as SVGIG (reference sequence). The CDR3 loop spans 12 amino acids. CDR3 region: CAWTGFPPTLYF. The CDR3 DNA follows: TGTGCCTGGACAGGGTTCCCCCCAACTTTATACTTC.

This clone was found a few times. The genes are TRBV9 and TRBJ2-7; 7 bases are a match to TRBD2. Germline lookup yields CDR1 SGDLS and CDR2 YYNGEE. Trimming at V came to 4 bases and at J to 2 bases, leaving 6 bases not matched to a gene. This CDR3 has 14 amino acids. The CDR3 sequence: CASSIREGTYEQYF. The CDR3 DNA reads TGTGCCAGCAGCATCAGGGAGGGGACCTACGAGCAGTACTTC. Looking up the rest from reference TRBV9 and TRBJ2-7 gives the full variable domain: DSGVTQTPKHLITATGQRVTLRCSPRSGDLSVYWYQQSLDQGLQFLIQYYNGEERAKGNILERFSAQQFPDLHSELNLSSLELGDSALYFCASSIREGTYEQYFGPGTRLTVT.

The gene calls are TRBV7-3 and TRBJ2-7; 10 nucleotides line up with TRBD2. From germline, CDR1 is SGHTA and CDR2 FQGTGA. This CDR3 contains 14 residues. With V trimmed by 5 bases and J by 7 bases, 8 bases remained unmatched. The CDR3 coding sequence is TGTGCCAGCAGCCGGACTAGCGGAATTGGTGAGCAGTACTTC. Translating gives CASSRTSGIGEQYF.

The gene calls are TRBV19 and TRBJ2-3, with 9 bases lining up with TRBD2. The CDR3 totals 16 residues. In germline, CDR1 is LNHDA, CDR2 SQIVND (reference sequence). With V trimmed by 4 bases and J by 2 bases, 7 bases remained unmatched. CDR3 coding DNA: TGTGCCAGTAGTAGTGCAGCGGGGGGTCTCACAGATACGCAGTATTTT. It specifies CASSSAAGGLTDTQYF.